This T cell receptor (beta chain) was obtained from a study of T cells in Graves' hyperthyroidism and ophthalmopathy. This clonotype has just a few counts. Researchers took RNA transcripts and amplified the TCR beta CDR3 regions from them. Researchers ran a first-round RT-PCR on the TCR CDR3 using the HTBI primer set. TCRdb redid the calling of the multiplex PCR reads with MiXCR, one entry per CDR3 protein. The sample has 500,000 to 750,000 distinct CDR3 sequences, more than 13% seen once. Ophthalmopathy patients had Clinical Activity Score at least 3, NOSPECS grade at least 4, duration under 3 months. This CDR3 is 15 amino acids long. CDR1 and CDR2 from the germline V gene are SGHNT and YYREEE (reference sequence). V lost 4 bases to trimming and J lost 3 bases; unmatched junction nucleotides: 9.

Sequencing input: blood. The source is a woman in her late teens or twenties with Graves' ophthalmopathy. The chain links TRBV5-4 to TRBJ2-7; 8 nucleotides agree with TRBD2. CDR3 bases: TGTGCCAGCAGCCCCGGGGGACTAGGGGTCTACGAGCAGTACTTC. This encodes CASSPGGLGVYEQYF.